This T cell receptor beta chain was documented in a study of blood T cell repertoires in COVID-19. Looking at the study overall: There were acute and convalescent COVID-19 samples, and they came from the United States, Italy and Spain. PBMCs, B-cell-depleted T cells, or T cells provided the cDNA or gDNA that made up the material.

The study recruited people aged about 18 to 95 years across approximately 24 US areas. Clinical histories supplied by participants themselves formed the basis of cohort assignment. A few counts support this clone. The V and J ends lost 6 bases and 3 bases, in that order; junction bases with no gene match: 9. The CDR3 is 15 amino acids. The germline V gene has CDR1 SGHTA and CDR2 FQGNSA. Clones were read by immunoSEQ multiplex PCR, and TCRdb kept only the in-frame ones, dropping some. The sample consists of roughly 200,000 clones, about nine tenths of them appearing once. The chain links TRBV7-2 to TRBJ2-3, with 7 bases lining up with TRBD2. The sequenced material came from PBMCs or T cells enriched from blood (not recorded which). The sequence came from a man aged 18 to 35 with acute COVID-19. CDR3 amino acids: CASRGGRAMTDTQYF. The CDR3 bases are TGTGCCAGCAGGGGGGGGAGGGCCATGACAGATACGCAGTATTTT. Drawing the rest from reference TRBV7-2 and TRBJ2-3, the complete variable domain is GAGVSQSPSNKVTEKGKDVELRCDPISGHTALYWYRQSLGQGLEFLIYFQGNSAPDKSGLPSDRFSAERTGGSVSTLTIQRTQQEDSAVYLCASRGGRAMTDTQYFGPGTRLTVL.